These 19 T cell receptor beta chains came from one sample sequenced in a study of T cells in Graves' hyperthyroidism and ophthalmopathy. Amplification yielded TCR beta CDR3 regions, with RNA transcripts as the source. Initially, a first-round RT-PCR of the TCR CDR3 employed the HTBI primer set. TCRdb called the multiplex PCR reads again in MiXCR, with one record for every CDR3 protein. The data contain 350,000 or so distinct CDR3 sequences, roughly 18% of them singletons. The sequenced sample was blood. Receptor source: a woman aged 40-49 years with Graves' ophthalmopathy.

In this sample, this clonotype turned up many times. J is TRBJ2-2 and V is TRBV4-2, with a possible D match to TRBD2 (6 bases). Per germline, CDR1 LGHNA and CDR2 YNFKEQ. The CDR3 is made up of 16 amino acids. Trimming removed 0 bases at V and 3 bases at J, with 11 bases between. CDR3 in DNA: TGTGCCAGCAGCCAAGAAGGATGGGGGGACACCGGGGAGCTGTTTTTT. Protein sequence: CASSQEGWGDTGELFF.

This clonotype was detected ten times or more. The V call is TRBV28, the J call TRBJ2-5; 9 bases map to TRBD2. The CDR3 is made up of 17 amino acids. Germline CDR1 and CDR2: MDHEN and SYDVKM. With V trimmed by 4 bases and J by 5 bases, 14 bases remained unmatched. DNA of the CDR3: TGTGCCAGCAGTTGGGGCCATGGCGGGAGGGCCTCCGAGACCCAGTACTTC. Translation: CASSWGHGGRASETQYF.

J is TRBJ1-6 and V is TRBV28; D is possibly TRBD1 (5 bases). Germline lookup yields CDR1 MDHEN and CDR2 SYDVKM. V lost 6 bases and J lost 6, with 18 bases in between. The CDR3 spans 16 residues. The CDR3 region has the DNA TGTGCCAGCAGGGTCTACCGGGACGGGAGTAATTCACCCCTCCACTTT. It translates to CASRVYRDGSNSPLHF.

The rearrangement joins TRBV7-6 to TRBJ2-7; no clear D. The V gene's germline CDR1 is SGHVS and CDR2 FNYEAQ. The CDR3 has 15 amino acids. Trimming cost V 2 bases and J 1 base, with 12 bases left between them. The chain's CDR3 is CASSLSKGLSYEQYV. The CDR3 DNA reads TGTGCCAGCAGCTTATCTAAGGGTCTATCCTACGAGCAGTACGTC.

This rearrangement joins TRBV5-1 to TRBJ2-5; perhaps TRBD2 as D (7 bases). V was trimmed by 2 bases and J by 5 bases, leaving 13 bases between them. The CDR3 consists of 14 residues. Per germline, CDR1 SGHRS and CDR2 YFSETQ. CDR3 region: CASSFLGGGETQYF. The CDR3 coding sequence is TGCGCCAGCAGCTTCTTGGGAGGGGGTGAGACCCAGTACTTC.

This clonotype was found many times. The chain has TRBV12-3 or TRBV12-4 and TRBJ2-5; the D is unclear. The CDR3 has 13 amino acids. V dropped 6 bases and J dropped 1 base, with 9 bases sitting between them. CDR3 sequence (DNA): TGTGCCAGCAGCCGGTCTTTCCAAGAGACCCAGTACTTC. Amino acids: CASSRSFQETQYF.

The sample holds many counts of this clonotype. The V gene is TRBV27, the J gene TRBJ2-7, with D perhaps being TRBD1 or TRBD2 (5 bases each). Germline CDR1 is MNHEY and CDR2 is SMNVEV (reference sequence). Trimming shortened V by 7 bases and J by 2 bases, and 6 bases separated the two germline ends. The CDR3 spans 11 residues. In nucleotides, the CDR3 is TGTGCCAGCATGGGGGCCTACGAGCAGTACTTC. Translating it yields CASMGAYEQYF.

This clonotype has at least ten counts. The chain recombines TRBV4-1 with TRBJ2-5; D uncertain. This CDR3 region has 15 residues. V lost 1 base and J 0 bases, leaving 9 bases between the germline ends. The germline V gene has CDR1 MGHRA and CDR2 YSYEKL. The CDR3 DNA is TGCGCCAGCAGCCAAGGCTCCGGTTACCAAGAGACCCAGTACTTC. It is translated as CASSQGSGYQETQYF.

The rearrangement uses TRBV6-2 or TRBV6-3 and TRBJ2-5, with 10 positions matching TRBD1. The germline gives CDR1 MNHEY, CDR2 SVGEGT. Germline trimming cut 0 bases from V and 5 bases from J; bases unmatched to any gene: 6. The CDR3 contains 16 residues. The CDR3 reads CASSYSRTGGSETQYF. The CDR3 region has the DNA TGTGCCAGCAGTTACTCGCGGACAGGGGGATCGGAGACCCAGTACTTC.

Ten or more counts support this clonotype. V gene TRBV6-2 or TRBV6-3 combines with J gene TRBJ2-7; 7 nucleotides line up with TRBD1. CDR1 is MNHEY and CDR2 is SVGEGT in the germline V gene. This CDR3 has 13 residues. V dropped 5 bases and J dropped 5; count of bases not matched to a gene: 6. This chain's CDR3 is CASSLQGSHEQYF. CDR3 in DNA: TGTGCCAGCAGTCTACAGGGGTCCCACGAGCAGTACTTC.

This clonotype was detected ten times or more. The rearrangement links TRBV6-5 to TRBJ1-1; D may be TRBD1 (5 bases). This CDR3 comprises 14 residues. Trimming removed 2 bases at V and 4 bases at J, with 11 bases between. In germline, CDR1 is MNHEY, CDR2 SVGAGI. The CDR3 DNA reads TGTGCCAGCAGTTACAAGGGGCTCAGCACTGAAGCTTTCTTT. Translating it yields CASSYKGLSTEAFF.

There are many counts of this clonotype. This chain links TRBV29-1 with TRBJ2-7; D remains unclear. The CDR3 has 12 residues. Germline values: CDR1 SQVTM, CDR2 ANQGSEA. V dropped 1 base and J dropped 6 bases, with 10 bases sitting between them. The CDR3 DNA is TGCAGCGTTGAAGGTGGTAGGCGCGAGCAGTACTTC. The encoded protein is CSVEGGRREQYF.

This sequence joins TRBV12-3 or TRBV12-4 and TRBJ1-2; D unclear. The CDR3 consists of 14 residues. V was trimmed by 3 bases and J by 5 bases, leaving 13 bases between them. CDR3: CASSFGVVGYGYTF. The CDR3 coding sequence is TGTGCCAGCAGTTTTGGCGTCGTCGGTTATGGCTACACCTTC.

This chain links TRBV28 with TRBJ2-7; 7 bases agree with TRBD2. The trim removed 1 base at V and 3 bases at J, leaving 6 bases unmatched. The CDR3 runs to 15 residues. Germline V CDR1 and CDR2: MDHEN, SYDVKM. The CDR3 DNA reads TGTGCCAGCAGTTTATTGGAGCGGGGCAGCTACGAGCAGTACTTC. Translating gives CASSLLERGSYEQYF.

This clonotype appeared many times. The chain combines TRBV6-5 with TRBJ1-1; D remains ambiguous. CDR3 length: 15 amino acids. The ends were cut back, 6 bases at V and 0 bases at J, with 14 bases in the middle. Looked up from germline, CDR1 is MNHEY and CDR2 is SVGAGI. CDR3: CASSPIDNMNTEAFF. CDR3 coding DNA: TGTGCCAGCAGCCCTATCGACAACATGAACACTGAAGCTTTCTTT.

This clonotype appeared many times. The chain employs TRBV29-1 and TRBJ1-2; 8 bases map to TRBD1. J lost 1 base, V lost 5 bases, and 9 bases had no gene match. This CDR3 is 15 amino acids long. Germline lookup yields CDR1 SQVTM and CDR2 ANQGSEA. This CDR3 is CSVPSGTGVNYGYTF. The CDR3 coding sequence is TGCAGCGTTCCTTCCGGGACAGGAGTTAACTATGGCTACACCTTC. The whole variable domain, filled in from reference TRBV29-1 and TRBJ1-2, reads SAVISQKPSRDICQRGTSLTIQCQVDSQVTMMFWYRQQPGQSLTLIATANQGSEATYESGFVIDKFPISRPNLTFSTLTVSNMSPEDSSIYLCSVPSGTGVNYGYTFGSGTRLTVV.

This clonotype was detected many times. This chain joins TRBV28 and TRBJ2-7; D remains unclear. The germline V gene has CDR1 MDHEN and CDR2 SYDVKM. The V end lost 6 bases, the J end lost 0 bases, and 12 bases lay between the germline ends. The CDR3 has 14 residues. CDR3 sequence reads: CASSYITSSYEQYF. The CDR3 nucleotides read TGTGCCAGCAGCTATATTACAAGCTCCTACGAGCAGTACTTC.

In its sample, this clonotype was seen many times. The chain recombines TRBV28 with TRBJ2-7, with 15 bases that match TRBD2. Germline V CDR1 and CDR2: MDHEN, SYDVKM. The CDR3 sequence is 17 residues long. V shed 4 bases, J shed 2 bases, and the junction held 6 bases outside the gene matches. The CDR3 DNA reads TGTGCCAGCAGTTCCTCGCGGACTAGCGGGAGGGCCTACGAGCAGTACTTC. It specifies CASSSSRTSGRAYEQYF.

This clonotype was counted a few times. V gene TRBV4-3 combines with J gene TRBJ2-7; TRBD2 might be the D (5 bases). V dropped 0 bases and J dropped 0 bases, with 18 bases sitting between them. Per the germline V gene, CDR1 is LGHNA and CDR2 is YSLEER. This CDR3 spans 18 amino acids. The CDR3 sequence: CASSQDTRASRRSYEQYF. The CDR3 DNA follows: TGCGCCAGCAGCCAAGACACCCGGGCTAGCAGGCGCTCCTACGAGCAGTACTTC.